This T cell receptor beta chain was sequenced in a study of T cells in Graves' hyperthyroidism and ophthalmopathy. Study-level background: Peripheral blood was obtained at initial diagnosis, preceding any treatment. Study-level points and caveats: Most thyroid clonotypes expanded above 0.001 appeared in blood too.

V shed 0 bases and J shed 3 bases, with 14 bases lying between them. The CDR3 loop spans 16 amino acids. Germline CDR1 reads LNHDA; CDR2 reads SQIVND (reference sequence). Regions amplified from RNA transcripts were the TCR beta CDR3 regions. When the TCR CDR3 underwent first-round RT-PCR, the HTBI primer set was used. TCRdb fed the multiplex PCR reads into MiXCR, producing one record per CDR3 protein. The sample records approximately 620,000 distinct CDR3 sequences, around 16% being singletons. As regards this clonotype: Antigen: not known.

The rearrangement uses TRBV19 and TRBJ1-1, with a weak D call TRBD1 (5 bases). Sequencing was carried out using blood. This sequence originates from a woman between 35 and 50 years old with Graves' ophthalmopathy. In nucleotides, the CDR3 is TGTGCCAGTAGTATAGAGCCGGGACCTTTACACACTGAAGCTTTCTTT. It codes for CASSIEPGPLHTEAFF.